This paragraph reports one T cell receptor beta chain. Its antigen is not known. Amplification of TCR beta CDR3 regions used RNA as the template. The primer set for the first-round RT-PCR of the TCR CDR3 was HTBI. TCRdb fed the multiplex PCR reads into MiXCR, producing one record per CDR3 protein. Here the sample spans about 660,000 distinct CDR3 sequences, about 45% being singletons. Patients were excluded because of uncontrolled infection, other autoimmune disease, pregnancy or lactation. Diagnoses rested on clinical symptoms, serum thyroxine and TRAb, thyroid ultrasound and orbital computed tomography. Germline assignment: CDR1 LNHNV and CDR2 YYDKDF (reference sequence). This CDR3 region has 16 residues. V was cut by 0 bases and J by 4 bases, with 10 bases left in between. The sample comes from a study of T cells in Graves' hyperthyroidism and ophthalmopathy. Points from the study as a whole: The majority of expanded thyroid clonotypes above 0.001 also appeared in blood.

The V and J genes are TRBV15 and TRBJ2-6; maybe TRBD1 (6 bases). The clonotype originates from an adult man with Graves' disease, either hyperthyroidism or ophthalmopathy (not recorded which). Sequences were obtained from peripheral blood or thyroid tissue (not recorded which). The CDR3 nucleotides read TGTGCCACCAGCAGAGATCTGGGGACAGGGGCCAACGTCCTGACTTTC. Protein sequence: CATSRDLGTGANVLTF.